One and the same sample provided the 27 T cell receptor beta chains below, sequenced in a study of beta chain features in type 1 diabetes. TCRB transcripts that were expressed got sequenced, as all of the isolated RNA had been reverse transcribed. The data were produced by immunoSEQ multiplex PCR, yet TCRdb's version contains in-frame clones alone and is incomplete. Of approximately 250,000 clones listed, roughly an eighth are singletons. The sequenced sample consisted of naive CD4+ T cells from blood. These receptors were collected from a woman between 40 and 55 years old in good health.

The table lists this clone with a few counts. The rearrangement uses TRBV18 and TRBJ2-5; the D is unclear. The V and J ends lost 4 bases and 2 bases respectively, with 8 bases between them. This CDR3 is built from 13 residues. CDR1 is KGHSH, CDR2 LQKENI, per germline. The CDR3 is CASSRAVQETQYF. CDR3 coding DNA: TGTGCCAGCTCACGGGCAGTACAAGAGACCCAGTACTTC.

The table lists this clone with a few counts. This chain connects TRBV7-9 to TRBJ2-1, with a possible D match to TRBD2 (5 bases). The germline V gene encodes CDR1 SEHNR and CDR2 FQNEAQ (reference sequence). V lost 0 bases and J lost 0, with 12 bases in between. CDR3 length: 17 residues. In DNA, the CDR3 is TGTGCCAGCAGCTTAGCCCGGGGTCATCGCTCCTACAATGAGCAGTTCTTC. It is translated as CASSLARGHRSYNEQFF.

In its sample, this clone was seen a few times. This rearrangement joins TRBV6-6 to TRBJ2-5; a possible D gene is TRBD2 (7 bases). V lost 6 bases, J lost 5 bases, and 22 bases lay in between. This CDR3 has 16 amino acids. Germline V gene sequence: CDR1 MNHNY, CDR2 SVGAGI (reference sequence). The CDR3 DNA follows: TGTGCCAGCAGCGCTGGGAAAGGGGGGGCCGCGGAGACCCAGTACTTC. Protein sequence: CASSAGKGGAAETQYF.

There are a few counts of this clone. This rearrangement joins TRBV4-1 to TRBJ1-6; D remains unclear. V gave up 3 bases and J gave up 11 bases, with 17 bases separating them. There are 15 residues in the CDR3. Germline V gene sequence: CDR1 MGHRA, CDR2 YSYEKL. In DNA, the CDR3 is TGCGCCAGCAGCCACCCGAGTGGTCCATCGCCACCCCTCCACTTT. Its translation: CASSHPSGPSPPLHF.

This chain joins TRBV5-6 and TRBJ2-4, with 8 bases identical to TRBD1. This CDR3 has 15 residues. The J segment lost 8 bases and the V segment lost 3 bases, leaving 10 bases of the junction unmatched. Germline values: CDR1 SGHDT, CDR2 YYEEEE. The CDR3 nucleotides read TGTGCCAGCAGCTGGCGACAGGGGCTAAGGGACATTCAGTACTTC. Amino acids: CASSWRQGLRDIQYF.

J is TRBJ1-4 and V is TRBV28, with TRBD1 matching over 7 bases. This CDR3 is built from 15 residues. The V gene end was trimmed by 6 bases and the J gene end by 0 bases; junction bases not matched to a gene: 4. The germline CDR1 and CDR2 sequences are MDHEN and SYDVKM. The CDR3: CASSSGQSTNEKLFF. The CDR3 coding sequence is TGTGCCAGCAGCTCGGGACAGTCAACTAATGAAAAACTGTTTTTT.

The chain uses TRBV10-3 and TRBJ2-3; TRBD2 matches 8 bases. J lost 2 bases, V lost 5 bases, and 9 bases had no gene match. Looked up from germline, CDR1 is ENHRY and CDR2 is SYGVKD. The CDR3 is 16 residues long. CDR3 DNA: TGTGCCATCAGTCCACCGCGGGGGGAAAACACAGATACGCAGTATTTT. Protein sequence: CAISPPRGENTDTQYF.

This clone was seen only a few times. This sequence joins TRBV5-8 and TRBJ1-6, with D maybe TRBD1 (5 bases). Trimming took 2 bases from V and 4 from J, leaving 13 bases between them. Germline loops: CDR1 SGHTS, CDR2 YDEGEE. The CDR3 is 16 amino acids. CDR3 DNA sequence: TGTGCCAGCAGCTTAGGTGGGGGGGTTTATAATTCACCCCTCCACTTT. Translated: CASSLGGGVYNSPLHF.

This clone was seen a handful of times. The chain employs TRBV19 and TRBJ2-1; 13 bases agree with TRBD2. The V segment lost 5 bases and the J segment 8 bases; nucleotides outside the gene matches: 6. Germline CDR1 LNHDA, CDR2 SQIVND (reference sequence). The CDR3 sequence is 15 residues long. In nucleotides, the CDR3 is TGTGCCAGTAGTTCCGGACTAGCGGGGGTGGATGAGCAGTTCTTC. It translates to CASSSGLAGVDEQFF.

The V gene is TRBV6-6, the J gene TRBJ2-7; the D is unclear. Trimming took 7 bases from V and 4 from J, leaving 5 bases between them. The CDR3 is 10 residues long. CDR1 and CDR2 (germline): MNHNY, SVGAGI (reference sequence). For the CDR3, the DNA is TGTGCCAGCAAGCGTTACGAGCAGTACTTC. It codes for CASKRYEQYF.

The chain recombines TRBV29-1 with TRBJ1-2; D gene ambiguous. Germline V gene data show CDR1 as SQVTM and CDR2 as ANQGSEA. This CDR3 contains 12 residues. With 4 bases removed from V and 8 bases from J, the gap between germline ends came to 14 bases. In DNA form, the CDR3 reads TGCAGCGTTGTGCGGGCGGAGACCGGCTACACCTTC. This encodes CSVVRAETGYTF.

This rearrangement joins TRBV7-6 to TRBJ1-1, with D hard to call. V dropped 1 base and J dropped 3 bases, with 18 bases sitting between them. This CDR3 comprises 17 residues. Germline V gene lookup returns CDR1 SGHVS and CDR2 FNYEAQ. CDR3 sequence reads: CASSLDFALKSDTEAFF. The CDR3 region has the DNA TGTGCCAGCAGCTTAGATTTCGCGCTCAAGTCGGACACTGAAGCTTTCTTT.

This clone was found many times. V is TRBV29-1 and J is TRBJ2-7; TRBD1 matches at 7 bases. The CDR3 extends over 14 amino acids. The V gene's germline CDR1 is SQVTM and CDR2 ANQGSEA. V was pared by 6 bases and J by 0 bases, with 8 bases of the junction left unmatched. CDR3: CSVSDRSSSYEQYF. CDR3 coding DNA: TGCAGCGTCTCGGACAGGTCCAGCTCCTACGAGCAGTACTTC.

This chain uses TRBV7-9 with TRBJ1-2; the D is unclear. Germline CDR1 is SEHNR and CDR2 is FQNEAQ (reference sequence). The CDR3 runs 14 residues. V dropped 1 base and J dropped 6 bases, with 12 bases sitting between them. The CDR3 region is CASSLGGGSDGYTF. CDR3 in DNA: TGTGCCAGCAGCTTAGGTGGAGGCTCCGATGGCTACACCTTC. Drawing the rest from reference TRBV7-9 and TRBJ1-2, the complete variable domain is DTGVSQNPRHKITKRGQNVTFRCDPISEHNRLYWYRQTLGQGPEFLTYFQNEAQLEKSRLLSDRFSAERPKGSFSTLEIQRTEQGDSAMYLCASSLGGGSDGYTFGSGTRLTVV.

A few counts support this clone. The V call is TRBV18, the J call TRBJ1-6; weak D call: TRBD1 (6 bases). The CDR3 is 18 amino acids. Germline lookup yields CDR1 KGHSH and CDR2 LQKENI. V lost 5 bases, J lost 0 bases, and 17 bases lay in between. The CDR3 DNA follows: TGTGCCAGCTCAGCCCTGAGCGGACAGAGCTCCTATAATTCACCCCTCCACTTT. Translation: CASSALSGQSSYNSPLHF.

This clone has only a few counts. This rearrangement joins TRBV5-6 to TRBJ1-2; 8 nucleotides align to TRBD1. The ends lost 3 bases at V and 4 bases at J; junction bases unmatched: 5. The CDR3 sequence is 14 residues long. Germline CDR1 is SGHDT and CDR2 is YYEEEE. This CDR3 is CASSSGQGTYGYTF. DNA of the CDR3: TGTGCCAGCAGCTCCGGACAGGGAACCTATGGCTACACCTTC.

This chain joins TRBV11-2 and TRBJ1-6; the match to TRBD1 covers 8 bases. The CDR3 is made up of 13 amino acids. The V gene's germline CDR1 is SGHAT and CDR2 FQNNGV. J gave up 10 bases and V 3 bases, and 2 bases lay outside the gene matches. The CDR3 loop reads CASSLGQESPLHF. DNA for the CDR3: TGTGCCAGCAGCTTGGGACAGGAATCACCCCTCCACTTT.

This clone was seen a few times. The V gene is TRBV27, the J gene TRBJ2-5; tentatively, D is TRBD2 (6 bases). Trimming removed 5 bases at V and 2 bases at J, with 15 bases between. The CDR3 length is 15 residues. CDR1 and CDR2 from the germline V gene are MNHEY and SMNVEV (reference sequence). This chain's CDR3 is CASSEGRHTQETQYF. Here the CDR3 DNA reads TGTGCCAGCAGTGAAGGGAGGCATACACAAGAGACCCAGTACTTC.

The chain combines TRBV5-1 with TRBJ2-2; 10 bases map to TRBD2. The CDR3 spans 15 residues. CDR1 is SGHRS and CDR2 is YFSETQ in the germline V gene. The J segment lost 4 bases and the V segment lost 4 bases, leaving 4 bases of the junction unmatched. The CDR3 DNA sequence: TGCGCCAGCAGCCTGATAGCGGGGGGCACCGGGGAGCTGTTTTTT. Translating it yields CASSLIAGGTGELFF.

This clone was recorded a few times. The genes are TRBV18 and TRBJ2-7; D might be TRBD2 (5 bases). CDR3 length: 15 amino acids. V was pared by 3 bases and J by 0 bases, with 12 bases between. Germline V gene lookup returns CDR1 KGHSH and CDR2 LQKENI. CDR3 protein: CASSPPNSGSYEQYF. The CDR3 coding sequence is TGTGCCAGCTCACCCCCCAACAGCGGCTCCTACGAGCAGTACTTC.

The gene calls are TRBV27 and TRBJ2-3, with TRBD2 matching 10 bases. The germline V gene encodes CDR1 MNHEY and CDR2 SMNVEV (reference sequence). The CDR3 covers 16 residues. V lost 5 bases to trimming and J lost 5 bases; unmatched junction nucleotides: 10. CDR3 bases: TGTGCCAGCAGTGGGATCGGACTAGCGGAGAAAGATACGCAGTATTTT. It translates to CASSGIGLAEKDTQYF.

This clone showed up just a few times. The rearrangement uses TRBV7-2 and TRBJ2-7, with 9 bases fitting TRBD2. CDR3 size: 13 residues. With 5 bases clipped from V and 2 bases from J, the junction kept 1 base outside the gene matches. The germline CDR1 and CDR2 sequences are SGHTA and FQGNSA. The CDR3 here is CASSPSGAYEQYF. The CDR3, as DNA: TGTGCCAGCAGCCCTAGCGGGGCCTACGAGCAGTACTTC. Based on the CDR3 plus reference TRBV7-2 and TRBJ2-7, the full variable domain is GAGVSQSPSNKVTEKGKDVELRCDPISGHTALYWYRQSLGQGLEFLIYFQGNSAPDKSGLPSDRFSAERTGGSVSTLTIQRTQQEDSAVYLCASSPSGAYEQYFGPGTRLTVT.

The V call is TRBV7-2, the J call TRBJ2-5; 11 nucleotides align to TRBD2. V shed 5 bases, J shed 4 bases, and the junction held 3 bases outside the gene matches. Germline CDR1 is SGHTA and CDR2 is FQGNSA. This CDR3 has 14 amino acids. The CDR3, as DNA: TGTGCCAGCAGCACTAGCGGGGGTGGAGAGACCCAGTACTTC. As protein: CASSTSGGGETQYF.

This clone was recorded a few times. The gene calls are TRBV15 and TRBJ1-2; 8 bases agree with TRBD1. The CDR3 is made up of 15 amino acids. Trimming at V came to 3 bases and at J to 4 bases, leaving 7 bases not matched to a gene. Germline CDR1 is LNHNV and CDR2 is YYDKDF (reference sequence). As DNA, the CDR3 is TGTGCCACCAGCAGGGTTGAGGGGACAGGCTATGGCTACACCTTC. Amino acids: CATSRVEGTGYGYTF.

This sequence joins TRBV9 and TRBJ2-2; weak D call: TRBD1 (5 bases). Germline CDR1 reads SGDLS; CDR2 reads YYNGEE. The CDR3 is made up of 16 amino acids. Trimming stripped 4 bases from V and 1 base from J, with 14 bases between. The CDR3 spells CASSSRPGRNTGELFF. DNA of the CDR3: TGTGCCAGCAGCTCCCGTCCAGGGCGGAACACCGGGGAGCTGTTTTTT.

This clone has more than one count but fewer than ten. This sequence joins TRBV7-2 and TRBJ2-5, with 9 nucleotides matching TRBD2. The CDR3 covers 15 residues. The J segment lost 1 base and the V segment lost 4 bases, leaving 4 bases of the junction unmatched. Germline CDR1 is SGHTA and CDR2 is FQGNSA. DNA of the CDR3: TGTGCCAGCAGCTATGCGGGGGGGGGCCAAGAGACCCAGTACTTC. Translation gives CASSYAGGGQETQYF.

This clone has more than one count but fewer than ten. The rearrangement uses TRBV29-1 and TRBJ1-1; 10 nucleotides align to TRBD1. V was clipped by 7 bases and J by 5 bases; unmatched bases: 7. The CDR3 consists of 13 residues. Germline CDR1 is SQVTM and CDR2 is ANQGSEA. CDR3 nucleotides: TGCAGCGCAGGACAGGGGGTAAGGACTGAAGCTTTCTTT. It encodes CSAGQGVRTEAFF.